This TCR beta chain appears in the sequencing data of a study of graft-versus-host responses after intestinal transplantation. Sequenced by immunoSEQ multiplex PCR; TCRdb stores in-frame clones only, minus some. The sample lists some 40,000 clones; about nine tenths were seen once. The V and J ends lost 3 bases and 8 bases respectively, with 16 bases between them. The CDR3 is 14 residues long. Germline V lookup: CDR1 LNHNV, CDR2 YYDKDF (reference sequence). This chain links TRBV15 with TRBJ1-2; D might be TRBD1 (6 bases). The source was PBMCs, collected about nine months after transplant. The sequence was obtained from a human patient who received an intestinal transplant, so some T cells may come from the graft donor. As DNA, the CDR3 is TGTGCCACCAGCAGGACAACAGGGTCGTGGGGCTACACCTTC. This gives the protein CATSRTTGSWGYTF.